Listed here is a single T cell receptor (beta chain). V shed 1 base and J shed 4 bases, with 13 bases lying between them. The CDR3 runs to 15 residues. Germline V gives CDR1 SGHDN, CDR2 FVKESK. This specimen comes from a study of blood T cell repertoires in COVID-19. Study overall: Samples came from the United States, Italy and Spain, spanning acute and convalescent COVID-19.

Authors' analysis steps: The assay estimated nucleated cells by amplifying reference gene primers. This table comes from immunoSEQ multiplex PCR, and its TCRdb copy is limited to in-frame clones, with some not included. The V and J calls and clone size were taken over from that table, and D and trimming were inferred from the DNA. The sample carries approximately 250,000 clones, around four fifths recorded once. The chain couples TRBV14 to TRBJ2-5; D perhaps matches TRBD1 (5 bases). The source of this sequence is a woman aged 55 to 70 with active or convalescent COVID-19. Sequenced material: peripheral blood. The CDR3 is CASSQARRGRETQYF. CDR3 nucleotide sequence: TGTGCCAGCAGCCAAGCTAGAAGGGGCAGAGAGACCCAGTACTTC.